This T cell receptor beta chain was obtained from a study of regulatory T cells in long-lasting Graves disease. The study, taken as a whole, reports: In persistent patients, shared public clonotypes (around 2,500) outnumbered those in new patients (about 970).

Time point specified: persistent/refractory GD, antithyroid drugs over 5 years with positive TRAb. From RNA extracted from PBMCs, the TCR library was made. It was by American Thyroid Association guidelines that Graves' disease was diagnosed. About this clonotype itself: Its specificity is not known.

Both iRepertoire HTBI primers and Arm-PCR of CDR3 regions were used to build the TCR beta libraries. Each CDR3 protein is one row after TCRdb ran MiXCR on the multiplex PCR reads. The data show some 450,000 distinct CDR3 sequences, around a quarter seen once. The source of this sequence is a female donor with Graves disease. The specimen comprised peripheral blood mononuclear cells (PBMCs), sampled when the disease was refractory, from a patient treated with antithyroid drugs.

DNA for the CDR3: TGTGCCAGCAGCCCAACACGCCCGGGACTAGCGGGAGACAATGAGCAGTTCTTC. It encodes CASSPTRPGLAGDNEQFF. The rearrangement uses TRBV7-2 and TRBJ2-1; 14 nucleotides line up with TRBD2. Germline-derived CDR1 and CDR2 are SGHTA and FQGNSA. The CDR3 consists of 18 residues. Unmatched junction bases numbered 11, after V lost 5 bases and J lost 5 bases.